The rows below give T cell receptor beta chains drawn from one sample of a study of T cell responses to AZD1222 COVID-19 vaccine. Measured with immunoSEQ multiplex PCR; TCRdb has only the in-frame clones, and not every one. The sample carries around 140,000 clones, roughly 88% recorded once. The material sequenced was peripheral blood, taken 28 days after the second AZD1222 dose. Receptors were obtained from an adult who received the AZD1222 COVID-19 vaccine. Both conserved end residues are part of each CDR3. The D gene is left open where the match is weak. The size field is filled for only some rows; it gives once, few, many or a size class.

j_gene,v_gene,d_gene,abundance,CDR3aa,CDR3nt
TRBJ2-1,TRBV15,-,-,CATSLDPASSYNEQFF,TGTGCCACCAGTTTGGATCCGGCAAGCTCCTACAATGAGCAGTTCTTC
TRBJ1-2,TRBV28,-,-,CASSSPPWRESGYTF,TGTGCCAGCAGTTCACCCCCTTGGAGGGAGAGTGGCTACACCTTC
TRBJ1-5,TRBV2,TRBD1,once,CASSVYRDRVHSNQPQHF,TGTGCCAGCAGTGTGTACCGGGACAGGGTCCATAGCAATCAGCCCCAGCATTTT
TRBJ1-6,TRBV3-1/TRBV3-2,-,few,CASSQDIPNSPLHF,TGTGCCAGCAGCCAGGACATTCCGAATTCACCCCTCCACTTT
TRBJ1-1,TRBV3-1/TRBV3-2,-,-,CASSDRSRTEAFF,TGTGCCAGCAGCGACAGGTCTAGGACTGAAGCTTTCTTT
TRBJ1-4,TRBV11-2,-,-,CASSPRRSSGGNEKLFF,TGTGCCAGCAGCCCACGCCGGAGTAGCGGGGGTAATGAAAAACTGTTTTTT
TRBJ1-2,TRBV19,-,-,CASSGTTNYGYTF,TGTGCCAGTAGTGGGACAACTAACTATGGCTACACCTTC
TRBJ1-1,TRBV27,TRBD1,few,CASSLTGVNTEAFF,TGTGCCAGCAGTTTGACAGGGGTCAACACTGAAGCTTTCTTT
TRBJ1-1,TRBV20-1,-,-,CSASGQGLSNTEAFF,TGCAGTGCTAGTGGGCAGGGACTTTCAAACACTGAAGCTTTCTTT
TRBJ1-2,TRBV28,-,-,CASSSTGEGGYTF,TGTGCCAGCAGTTCGACAGGAGAAGGCGGCTACACCTTC
TRBJ1-5,TRBV27,-,-,CASKEGRKQPQHF,TGTGCCAGCAAGGAGGGCAGGAAACAGCCCCAGCATTTT
TRBJ2-3,TRBV2,-,-,CASRATRSTDTQYF,TGTGCCAGCAGGGCTACGCGGAGCACAGATACGCAGTATTTT
TRBJ1-3,TRBV2,-,-,CASRTEEMVNTIYF,TGTGCCAGCAGGACGGAGGAAATGGTAAACACCATATATTTT
TRBJ1-4,TRBV18,-,-,CASSLGGGNEKLFF,TGTGCCAGCTCCCTAGGAGGAGGCAATGAAAAACTGTTTTTT
TRBJ1-6,TRBV29-1,TRBD1,-,CSVRTGYNSPLHF,TGCAGCGTCAGGACAGGTTATAATTCACCCCTCCACTTT
TRBJ1-2,TRBV20-1,TRBD1,-,CSASAPGQGDYGYTF,TGCAGTGCTAGTGCCCCGGGACAGGGGGACTATGGCTACACCTTC
TRBJ2-3,TRBV15,TRBD2,-,CATSSDSGADTQYF,TGTGCCACCAGCAGTGACAGCGGGGCAGATACGCAGTATTTT
TRBJ2-1,TRBV7-3,-,-,CASSRGAGAYEQFF,TGTGCCAGCAGCCGGGGGGCGGGAGCGTATGAGCAGTTCTTC
TRBJ1-6,TRBV29-1,-,-,CSALGPGPNSPLHF,TGCAGCGCTCTAGGACCAGGCCCAAATTCACCCCTCCACTTT
TRBJ1-5,TRBV19,-,-,CASSITSGAQHF,TGTGCCAGTAGTATCACGTCAGGGGCCCAGCATTTT
TRBJ2-5,TRBV7-8,-,-,CASSSSGANQYF,TGTGCCAGCAGCTCTTCAGGAGCCAACCAGTACTTC
TRBJ2-7,TRBV3-1/TRBV3-2,-,-,CASSQFIGPYEQYF,TGTGCCAGCAGCCAGTTTATCGGTCCCTACGAGCAGTACTTC
TRBJ2-1,TRBV20-1,-,-,CSASGPPEQFF,TGCAGTGCTAGTGGCCCCCCTGAGCAGTTCTTC
TRBJ2-1,TRBV9,-,-,CASSVARSGSNEQFF,TGTGCCAGCAGCGTGGCGAGGTCAGGGAGCAATGAGCAGTTCTTC
TRBJ1-2,TRBV30,-,-,CAWSVGRNYGYTF,TGTGCCTGGAGTGTAGGCAGGAACTATGGCTACACCTTC
TRBJ2-4,TRBV19,-,-,CASSIPQNIQYF,TGTGCCAGTAGTATTCCTCAGAACATTCAGTACTTC
TRBJ1-1,TRBV29-1,-,once,CSVEAGRSRSEAFF,TGCAGCGTTGAGGCTGGCAGGTCGCGGTCTGAAGCTTTCTTT
TRBJ1-4,TRBV7-3,TRBD1,-,CASSPDRGLNEKLFF,TGTGCCAGCAGCCCAGACAGGGGACTTAATGAAAAACTGTTTTTT
TRBJ2-2,TRBV7-3,-,-,CASSPTLSGPNTGELFF,TGTGCCAGCAGCCCAACGCTCAGCGGACCGAACACCGGGGAGCTGTTTTTT
TRBJ1-1,TRBV5-1,-,once,CASRSATVNTEAFF,TGCGCCAGCAGAAGCGCGACGGTGAACACTGAAGCTTTCTTT
TRBJ2-2,TRBV27,-,-,CASSFLGNTGELFF,TGTGCCAGCAGTTTCTTGGGGAACACCGGGGAGCTGTTTTTT
TRBJ2-7,TRBV20-1,-,-,CSAVSSEQYF,TGCAGTGCTGTCTCCTCCGAGCAGTACTTC
TRBJ1-1,TRBV19,-,-,CASSDRMNTEAFF,TGTGCCAGTAGCGACCGCATGAACACTGAAGCTTTCTTT
TRBJ2-2,TRBV28,-,-,CASSSTVLTGELFF,TGTGCCAGCAGTTCCACGGTTCTCACCGGGGAGCTGTTTTTT
TRBJ1-2,TRBV19,-,few,CASKWTPTYTF,TGTGCCAGTAAGTGGACACCAACCTACACCTTC
TRBJ2-7,TRBV7-2,-,few,CASSLNQGTGRDF,TGTGCCAGCAGCTTAAATCAGGGGACTGGAAGAGACTTC
TRBJ2-7,TRBV28,-,-,CASSSLGGNEQYF,TGTGCCAGCAGTTCTCTCGGCGGGAACGAGCAGTACTTC
TRBJ2-7,TRBV5-1,-,-,CASSPGSGDSDYEQYF,TGCGCCAGCAGCCCGGGGTCGGGGGACAGTGACTACGAGCAGTACTTC
TRBJ1-2,TRBV11-2,TRBD1,-,CASSPGQAFVYGYTF,TGTGCCAGCAGCCCCGGACAGGCCTTTGTCTATGGCTACACCTTC
TRBJ1-5,TRBV19,-,-,CASGRAGNQPQHF,TGTGCCAGTGGTCGGGCGGGGAATCAGCCCCAGCATTTT
TRBJ1-1,TRBV6-6,-,-,CASSYEQGLEAFF,TGTGCCAGCAGTTACGAACAGGGCCTTGAAGCTTTCTTT
TRBJ2-7,TRBV2,-,-,CAIRTGDNSYEQYF,TGTGCCATTAGGACTGGGGACAATTCCTACGAGCAGTACTTC
TRBJ2-1,TRBV7-8,TRBD1,-,CASIKGNRGEYNEQFF,TGTGCCAGCATAAAGGGGAACAGGGGAGAGTACAATGAGCAGTTCTTC
TRBJ2-7,TRBV25-1,-,-,CASSSGLGYEQYF,TGTGCCAGCAGTTCTGGGCTGGGGTACGAGCAGTACTTC
TRBJ2-7,TRBV19,-,once,CASSTRPGGVYEQYF,TGTGCCAGTAGTACCCGGCCAGGAGGGGTCTACGAGCAGTACTTC
TRBJ1-2,TRBV11-2,TRBD1,-,CASSPGQGYGYTF,TGTGCCAGCAGCCCCGGACAGGGCTATGGCTACACCTTC
TRBJ1-4,TRBV19,-,-,CASSRQGGGKLFF,TGTGCCAGTAGTCGGCAGGGCGGGGGAAAACTGTTTTTT
TRBJ2-1,TRBV5-1,TRBD2,once,CASSLARLAGGNEQFF,TGCGCCAGCAGCTTGGCCAGGCTAGCGGGAGGGAATGAGCAGTTCTTC
TRBJ2-1,TRBV7-9,-,-,CASSPRGLSATYNEQFF,TGTGCCAGCAGCCCTAGAGGACTCTCCGCTACTTACAATGAGCAGTTCTTC
TRBJ2-1,TRBV5-4,TRBD2,-,CASSQPGLADNEQFF,TGTGCCAGCAGCCAACCGGGACTAGCGGACAATGAGCAGTTCTTC